The clone carrying this T cell receptor (beta chain) rates as large. The antigen is unknown. The table came from immunoSEQ multiplex PCR; TCRdb's copy has only in-frame clones and leaves some out. The data hold 9,500 to 12,000 clones, with approximately 88% observed a single time. This entry is derived from a study of T cell clonotyping in hematopoietic cell transplantation. Study outcomes and limitations: At the given depth, recipient repertoires were over 95% de novo clonotypes. Graft donor and pretransplant recipient Inverse Simpson Index values predicted broader posttransplant TCR diversity. Pathologically expanded recipient clonotypes increased progressively from day 30 to day 180 as diversity fell. No sorting was done, leaving CD4 and CD8 contributions mixed.

V lost 0 bases and J lost 19; bases outside the gene matches: 11. The CDR3 runs 15 residues. Germline V CDR1 and CDR2: SGHKS, YYEKEE (reference sequence). This chain connects TRBV5-5 to TRBJ1-6, with TRBD1 matching over 12 bases. Here the sequenced sample was PBMCs, taken 180 days after allogeneic stem cell transplant. The TCR comes from a male patient between 55 and 70 years old who had an allogeneic stem cell transplant from an unrelated donor, so the T cells may come from the graft donor. Some clones in this sample may be carry-over from other donors' samples. In DNA form, the CDR3 reads TGTGCCAGCAGCTTGGGATGGGACAGGGGGCGAGGCGGTCACTTT. This translates into CASSLGWDRGRGGHF.